This T cell receptor beta chain was obtained from a study of molecular identifiers for immune sequencing clone quantification. The germline V and J ends were trimmed by 6 bases and 4 bases, with 20 bases remaining between them. This CDR3 contains 16 residues. TCRdb re-analysed the PCR reads in MiXCR, keeping a single row per CDR3 protein. The data contain 80,000 to 100,000 distinct CDR3 sequences, about 24% of them seen just once; the ten biggest clones take up under 1%. This clonotype has a count of ten or more. Sorting isolated naive CD8 T cells as CD8+CD4-CCR7+CD45RA+ events. The sequencing sample was made of naive CD8+ T cells from blood, with Jurkat cell RNA spiked in. Subset described: FACS-sorted CD8+CD4-CCR7+CD45RA+ naive T cells. This receptor was obtained from a human donor in good health. Some libraries in this study had Jurkat cell RNA spiked in. This rearrangement joins TRBV12-3 or TRBV12-4 to TRBJ2-3; a possible D gene is TRBD1 (5 bases). The DNA of the CDR3 is TGTGCCAGCAGGTCGGTCAGGGAAAGGAGTTCAGATACGCAGTATTTT. This gives the protein CASRSVRERSSDTQYF.